These T cell receptor beta chains were read from a single sample in a study of blood T cell repertoires in COVID-19. Some clones are missing from TCRdb's copy, which holds only in-frame ones; the method was immunoSEQ multiplex PCR. This table holds a few hundred thousand clones, roughly 90% found once. Sequenced: peripheral blood. These receptors all stem from a woman in her 50s with active or convalescent COVID-19. Both conserved end residues are part of each CDR3. Fields, in order: clone size, V gene, D gene, J gene, CDR3 protein, CDR3 DNA. A D gene is named only where the DNA matches it firmly. Size values are once, few and many counts, or a class for expanded clones, and some rows have none.

clone size: once; V gene: TRBV4-3; D gene: .; J gene: TRBJ2-2; CDR3 protein: CASSQARGGELFF; CDR3 DNA: TGCGCCAGCAGCCAGGCTAGGGGCGGGGAGCTGTTTTTT
clone size: .; V gene: TRBV24-1; D gene: TRBD1; J gene: TRBJ2-7; CDR3 protein: CATSDPQEQGARYEQYF; CDR3 DNA: TGTGCCACCAGTGATCCCCAGGAACAGGGGGCACGCTACGAGCAGTACTTC
clone size: .; V gene: TRBV4-3; D gene: .; J gene: TRBJ1-1; CDR3 protein: CASSQDREAFF; CDR3 DNA: TGCGCCAGCAGCCAAGATCGTGAAGCTTTCTTT
clone size: .; V gene: TRBV30; D gene: .; J gene: TRBJ1-5; CDR3 protein: CAWSPNGKLNQPQHF; CDR3 DNA: TGTGCCTGGAGTCCTAACGGTAAGCTGAATCAGCCCCAGCATTTT
clone size: .; V gene: TRBV11-1; D gene: TRBD1; J gene: TRBJ1-3; CDR3 protein: CASSLRTGFGNTIYF; CDR3 DNA: TGTGCCAGCAGCCTCCGGACAGGCTTTGGAAACACCATATATTTT
clone size: few; V gene: TRBV5-4; D gene: TRBD1; J gene: TRBJ2-7; CDR3 protein: CASSYDRDDEQYF; CDR3 DNA: TGTGCCAGCAGCTATGACAGGGACGACGAGCAGTACTTC
clone size: .; V gene: TRBV2; D gene: TRBD1; J gene: TRBJ1-2; CDR3 protein: CASSEIAGGAQGYTF; CDR3 DNA: TGTGCCAGCAGCGAAATCGCAGGGGGCGCCCAGGGCTACACCTTC
clone size: .; V gene: TRBV30; D gene: TRBD1; J gene: TRBJ2-6; CDR3 protein: CAWSTGGFSGANVLTF; CDR3 DNA: TGTGCCTGGAGCACAGGGGGATTCTCTGGGGCCAACGTCCTGACTTTC
clone size: .; V gene: TRBV5-1; D gene: .; J gene: TRBJ1-6; CDR3 protein: CASNLSGRDDSPLHF; CDR3 DNA: TGCGCCAGCAACTTATCGGGCAGGGATGATTCACCCCTCCACTTT
clone size: .; V gene: TRBV7-9; D gene: TRBD1; J gene: TRBJ2-2; CDR3 protein: CASSLGQGGDTGELFF; CDR3 DNA: TGTGCCAGCAGCTTAGGACAGGGGGGCGACACCGGGGAGCTGTTTTTT